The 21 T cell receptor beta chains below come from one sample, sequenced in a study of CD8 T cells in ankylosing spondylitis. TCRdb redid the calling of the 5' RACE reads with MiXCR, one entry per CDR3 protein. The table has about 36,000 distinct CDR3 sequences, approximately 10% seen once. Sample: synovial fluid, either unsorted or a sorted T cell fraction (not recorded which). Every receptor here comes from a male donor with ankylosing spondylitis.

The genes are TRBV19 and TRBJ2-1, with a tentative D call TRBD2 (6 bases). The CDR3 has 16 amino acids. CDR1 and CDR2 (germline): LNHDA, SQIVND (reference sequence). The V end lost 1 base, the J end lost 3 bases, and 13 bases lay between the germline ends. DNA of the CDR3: TGTGCCAGTAGTATAGGGGGGGAGCTAGGCTACAATGAGCAGTTCTTC. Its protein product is CASSIGGELGYNEQFF.

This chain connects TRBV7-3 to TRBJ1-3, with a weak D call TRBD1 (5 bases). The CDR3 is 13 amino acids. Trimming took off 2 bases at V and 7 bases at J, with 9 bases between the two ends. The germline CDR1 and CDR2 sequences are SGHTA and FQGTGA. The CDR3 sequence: CASSLGQGNTIYF. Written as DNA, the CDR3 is TGTGCCAGCAGCTTAGGTCAGGGCAACACCATATATTTT. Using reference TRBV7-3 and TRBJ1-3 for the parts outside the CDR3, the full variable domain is GAGVSQTPSNKVTEKGKYVELRCDPISGHTALYWYRQSLGQGPEFLIYFQGTGAADDSGLPNDRFFAVRPEGSVSTLKIQRTERGDSAVYLCASSLGQGNTIYFGEGSWLTVV.

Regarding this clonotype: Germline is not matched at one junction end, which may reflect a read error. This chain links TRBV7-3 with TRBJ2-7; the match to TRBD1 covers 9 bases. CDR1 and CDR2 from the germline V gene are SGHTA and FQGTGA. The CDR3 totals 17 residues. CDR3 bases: TGTGCCAGCGGCTTCAGGGGTGGCGGGACAGGGCCCTACGAGCAGTACTTC. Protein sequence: CASGFRGGGTGPYEQYF.

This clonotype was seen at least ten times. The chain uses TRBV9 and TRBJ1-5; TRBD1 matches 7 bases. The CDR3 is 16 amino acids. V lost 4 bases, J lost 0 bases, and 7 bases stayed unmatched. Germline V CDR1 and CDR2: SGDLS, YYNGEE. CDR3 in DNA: TGTGCCAGCAGCCCCGGGACAGAGTATAGCAATCAGCCCCAGCATTTT. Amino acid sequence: CASSPGTEYSNQPQHF.

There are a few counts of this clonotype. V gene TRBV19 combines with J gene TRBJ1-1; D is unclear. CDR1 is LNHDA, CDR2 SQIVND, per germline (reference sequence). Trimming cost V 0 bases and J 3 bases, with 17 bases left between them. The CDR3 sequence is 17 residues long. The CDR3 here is CASSIDRWSDGDTEAFF. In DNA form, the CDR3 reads TGTGCCAGTAGTATAGATCGGTGGAGCGACGGCGACACTGAAGCTTTCTTT.

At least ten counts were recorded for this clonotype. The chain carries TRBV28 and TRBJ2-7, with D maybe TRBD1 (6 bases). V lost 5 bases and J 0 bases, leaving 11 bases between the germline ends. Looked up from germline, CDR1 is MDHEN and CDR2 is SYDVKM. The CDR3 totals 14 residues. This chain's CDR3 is CASSPQGISYEQYF. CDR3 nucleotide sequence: TGTGCCAGCAGTCCACAGGGAATCTCCTACGAGCAGTACTTC.

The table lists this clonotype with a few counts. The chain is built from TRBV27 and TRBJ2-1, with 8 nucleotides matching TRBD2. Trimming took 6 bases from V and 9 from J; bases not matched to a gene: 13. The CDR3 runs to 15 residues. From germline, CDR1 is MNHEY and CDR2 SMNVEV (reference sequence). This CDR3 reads CASRFVGLEVGEQFF. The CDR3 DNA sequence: TGTGCCAGCAGATTTGTGGGACTAGAGGTCGGTGAGCAGTTCTTC.

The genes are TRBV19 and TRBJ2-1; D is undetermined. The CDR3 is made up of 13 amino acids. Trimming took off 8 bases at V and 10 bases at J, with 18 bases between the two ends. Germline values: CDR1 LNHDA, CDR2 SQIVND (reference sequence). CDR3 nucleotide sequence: TGTGCCAGTTCTGTGAGGTCAGCAGAGGAGCAGTTCTTC. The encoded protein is CASSVRSAEEQFF.

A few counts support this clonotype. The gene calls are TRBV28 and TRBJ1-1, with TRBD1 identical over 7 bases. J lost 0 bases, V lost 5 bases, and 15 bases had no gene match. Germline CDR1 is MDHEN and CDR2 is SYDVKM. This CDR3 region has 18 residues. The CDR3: CASSSLPGQIPMNTEAFF. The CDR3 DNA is TGTGCCAGCAGTAGCCTTCCGGGACAGATCCCCATGAACACTGAAGCTTTCTTT. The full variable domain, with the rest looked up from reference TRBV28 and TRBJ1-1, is DVKVTQSSRYLVKRTGEKVFLECVQDMDHENMFWYRQDPGLGLRLIYFSYDVKMKEKGDIPEGYSVSREKKERFSLILESASTNQTSMYLCASSSLPGQIPMNTEAFFGQGTRLTVV.

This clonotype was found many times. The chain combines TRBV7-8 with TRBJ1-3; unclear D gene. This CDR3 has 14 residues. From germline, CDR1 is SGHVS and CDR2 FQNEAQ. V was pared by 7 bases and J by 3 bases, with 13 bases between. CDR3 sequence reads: CASTGSGNGNTIYF. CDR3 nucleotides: TGTGCCAGCACCGGGTCGGGGAATGGAAACACCATATATTTT.

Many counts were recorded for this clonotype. The CDR3 is CASSLAPPGHRTDTQYF. The CDR3, as DNA: TGTGCCAGCAGCTTAGCCCCACCGGGACACCGCACAGATACGCAGTATTTT. The chain recombines TRBV7-9 with TRBJ2-3, with D perhaps matching TRBD1 (6 bases). The germline V and J ends were trimmed by 0 bases and 1 base, with 14 bases remaining between them. CDR1 SEHNR and CDR2 FQNEAQ come from the germline V gene (reference sequence). CDR3 length: 17 amino acids. The whole variable domain, remainder taken from reference TRBV7-9 and TRBJ2-3, is DTGVSQNPRHKITKRGQNVTFRCDPISEHNRLYWYRQTLGQGPEFLTYFQNEAQLEKSRLLSDRFSAERPKGSFSTLEIQRTEQGDSAMYLCASSLAPPGHRTDTQYFGPGTRLTVL.

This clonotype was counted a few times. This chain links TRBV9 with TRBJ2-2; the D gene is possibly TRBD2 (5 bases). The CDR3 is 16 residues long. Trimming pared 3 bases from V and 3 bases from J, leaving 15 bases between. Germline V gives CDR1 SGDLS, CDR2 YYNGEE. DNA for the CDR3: TGTGCCAGCAGCGATCGGAGGTTTTCGGACACCGGGGAGCTGTTTTTT. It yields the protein CASSDRRFSDTGELFF.

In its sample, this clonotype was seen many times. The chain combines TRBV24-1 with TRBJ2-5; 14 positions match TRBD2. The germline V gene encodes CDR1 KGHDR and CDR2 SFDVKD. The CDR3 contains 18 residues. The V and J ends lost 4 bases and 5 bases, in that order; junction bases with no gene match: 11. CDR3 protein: CATSDSAGTSGSFETQYF. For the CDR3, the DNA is TGTGCCACCAGTGACAGCGCCGGGACTAGCGGGAGTTTTGAGACCCAGTACTTC.

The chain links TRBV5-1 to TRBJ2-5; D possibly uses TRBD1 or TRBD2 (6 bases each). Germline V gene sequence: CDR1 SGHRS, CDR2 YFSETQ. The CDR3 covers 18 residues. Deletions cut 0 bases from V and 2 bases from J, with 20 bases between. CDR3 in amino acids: CASSLGGRTTSFQETQYF. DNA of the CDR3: TGCGCCAGCAGCTTGGGGGGGCGGACTACATCTTTTCAAGAGACCCAGTACTTC.

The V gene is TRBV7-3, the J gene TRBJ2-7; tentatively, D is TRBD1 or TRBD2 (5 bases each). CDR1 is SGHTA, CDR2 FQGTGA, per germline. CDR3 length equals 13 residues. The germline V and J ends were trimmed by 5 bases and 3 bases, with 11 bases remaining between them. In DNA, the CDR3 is TGTGCCAGCAGCGGGGCAGGGAGCTACGAGCAGTACTTC. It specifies CASSGAGSYEQYF.

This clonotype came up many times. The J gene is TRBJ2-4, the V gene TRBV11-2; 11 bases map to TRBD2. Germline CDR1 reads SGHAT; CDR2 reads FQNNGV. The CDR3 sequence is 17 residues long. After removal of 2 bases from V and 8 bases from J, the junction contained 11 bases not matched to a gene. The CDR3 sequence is CASSLSLAGGPRDIQYF. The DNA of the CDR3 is TGTGCCAGCAGCTTAAGCCTAGCGGGAGGCCCCCGCGACATTCAGTACTTC.

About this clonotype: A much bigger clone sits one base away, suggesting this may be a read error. The CDR3 spells CANRDSEPYEQYF. CDR3 in DNA: TGTGCCAACCGCGATAGCGAACCCTACGAGCAGTACTTC. The V gene is TRBV2, the J gene TRBJ2-7; possibly TRBD2 for D (5 bases). CDR3 length: 13 amino acids. Trimming shortened V by 10 bases and J by 2 bases, and 15 bases separated the two germline ends. Germline CDR1 reads SNHLY; CDR2 reads FYNNEI. Combining the CDR3 with reference TRBV2 and TRBJ2-7 gives the whole variable domain EPEVTQTPSHQVTQMGQEVILRCVPISNHLYFYWYRQILGQKVEFLVSFYNNEISEKSEIFDDQFSVERPDGSNFTLKIRSTKLEDSAMYFCANRDSEPYEQYFGPGTRLTVT.

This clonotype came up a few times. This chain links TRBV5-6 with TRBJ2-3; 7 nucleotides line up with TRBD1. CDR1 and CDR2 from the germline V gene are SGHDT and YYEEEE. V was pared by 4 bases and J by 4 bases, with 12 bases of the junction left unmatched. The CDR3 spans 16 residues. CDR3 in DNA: TGTGCCAGCAGCCCTCAGACAGGGATAGGGCCAGATACGCAGTATTTT. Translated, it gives CASSPQTGIGPDTQYF.

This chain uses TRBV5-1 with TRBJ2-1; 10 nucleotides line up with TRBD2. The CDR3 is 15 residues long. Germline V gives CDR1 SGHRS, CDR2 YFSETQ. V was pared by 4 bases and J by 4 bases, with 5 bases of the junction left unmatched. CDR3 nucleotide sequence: TGCGCCAGCAGCCACGGGACTAGCGTGTACAATGAGCAGTTCTTC. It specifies CASSHGTSVYNEQFF. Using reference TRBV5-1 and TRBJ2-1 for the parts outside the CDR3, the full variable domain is KAGVTQTPRYLIKTRGQQVTLSCSPISGHRSVSWYQQTPGQGLQFLFEYFSETQRNKGNFPGRFSGRQFSNSRSEMNVSTLELGDSALYLCASSHGTSVYNEQFFGPGTRLTVL.

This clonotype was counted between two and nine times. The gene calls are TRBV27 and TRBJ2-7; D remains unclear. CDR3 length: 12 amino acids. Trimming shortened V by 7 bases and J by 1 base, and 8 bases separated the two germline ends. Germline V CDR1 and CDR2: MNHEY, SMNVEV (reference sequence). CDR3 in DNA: TGTGCCAGCAAAGACCAGTCCTACGAGCAGTACTTC. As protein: CASKDQSYEQYF.

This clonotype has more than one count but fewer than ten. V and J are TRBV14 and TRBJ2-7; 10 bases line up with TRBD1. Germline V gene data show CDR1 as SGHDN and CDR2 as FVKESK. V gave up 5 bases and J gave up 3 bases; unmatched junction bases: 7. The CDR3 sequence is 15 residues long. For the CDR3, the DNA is TGTGCCAGCAGCAGACCGGGACAGGGGTTCTACGAGCAGTACTTC. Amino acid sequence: CASSRPGQGFYEQYF. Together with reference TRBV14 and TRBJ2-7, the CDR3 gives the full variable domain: EAGVTQFPSHSVIEKGQTVTLRCDPISGHDNLYWYRRVMGKEIKFLLHFVKESKQDESGMPNNRFLAERTGGTYSTLKVQPAELEDSGVYFCASSRPGQGFYEQYFGPGTRLTVT.